This T cell receptor (beta chain) is drawn from a study of T cell repertoires in cytomegalovirus infection (dated by TCRdb to between 2018 and 2020). Background for the entire study: Donor HLA type was relevant to the analysis, because carriage of CMV infection together with the matching HLA type was indicated by public TCR beta signatures.

Inclusive of the bounding cysteine and phenylalanine, the CDR3 is 15 residues long. The read is trimmed to its CDR3 DNA, 45 bases read in frame from base 1. Taken from the germline V gene, the CDR1 and CDR2 loops are SGDLS and YYNGEE. V and J are trimmed by 2 bases and 6 bases, and the gene matches miss 7 bases of the junction. Instrument on record: Illumina HiSeq 1500. TCRdb's own reprocessing of the public reads used fastp at Q25 and MiXCR and kept productive beta chains. Identical CDR3 protein sequences are pooled into one entry, listed with their most common genes and DNA. The sample table records around 130,000 distinct CDR3 sequences; roughly a quarter of these occur just once. Roughly 35% of the sample rests with the top ten. General conclusions and limits of the study: In both this cohort and an independent roughly 330-donor cohort, the cumulative frequency of public TCR beta family members distinguished carriers of CMV infection plus the relevant HLA type. In the ex vivo response, HLA-C-restricted CMV-specific TCR beta clonotypes were dominant, and in two of eight donors the single most frequent clonotype came from this HLA-C-restricted group.

Details on this clonotype: Its specific antigen is unknown. Qualities for individual bases were not recorded, and no much larger clone is one base off.

Here the chain combines TRBV9 and TRBJ2-3; 9 central bases correspond to TRBD2. The sequenced sample was PBMCs, sequenced either directly or after in vitro stimulation (not recorded which). This clonotype was obtained from a human donor in good health (CMV status not recorded). Some clones in this sample may be carry-over from other donors' samples. The nucleotides read TGTGCCAGCAGCGTTAGCGGGAGAGGAGGGGATACGCAGTATTTT. Translated, it gives CASSVSGRGGDTQYF.